This T cell receptor beta chain emerged from a study of T cell responses to AZD1222 COVID-19 vaccine. The data were produced by immunoSEQ multiplex PCR, yet TCRdb's version contains in-frame clones alone and is incomplete. The sample lists over 150,000 clones, under 95% seen once, with roughly 1.7% in the top ten. This CDR3 region has 13 residues. Trimming removed 6 bases at V and 6 bases at J, with 15 bases between. Points from the study as a whole: The study found vaccine-associated CD4 TCRs spanning spike, dominant at 160-218 and 743-854.

In regard to this clone: Its antigen is not known. This sample includes further DNA sequences coding for the same CDR3.

Sample: peripheral blood, taken 28 days after the second AZD1222 dose. This receptor was obtained from an adult who received the AZD1222 COVID-19 vaccine. The chain couples TRBV12-3 or TRBV12-4 to TRBJ2-7, with TRBD2 as a possible D gene (7 bases). The CDR3 region is CASSMLRGAEQYF. In nucleotides, the CDR3 is TGTGCCAGCAGCATGCTTCGGGGGGCCGAGCAGTACTTC.